The 20 T cell receptor beta chains below come from one sample, sequenced in a study of blood T cell repertoires in COVID-19 (dated by TCRdb to the early 2020s). Library creation used the immunoSEQ multiplex PCR assay. TCRdb limited this immuneACCESS table to in-frame rearrangements with V and J called. A share of clones is missing; checked studies link under half to unresolved V genes, and the rest is unexplained. The table for this sample lists about 160,000 clones; 70% to 90% of them were counted only once. About 5.8% of the sample is in the top ten clones. Sample: peripheral blood. These receptors came from a woman between 45 and 60 years old with COVID-19, enrolled during active disease.

The chain combines TRBV10-3 with TRBJ1-1, with 10 nucleotides matching TRBD1. V lost 4 bases to trimming and J lost 7 bases; unmatched junction nucleotides: 9. Germline CDR1 is ENHRY and CDR2 is SYGVKD. The CDR3 is 15 residues long. For the CDR3, the DNA is TGTGCCATCAGTGCTTCGACAGGGGGCTCCTTTGAAGCTTTCTTT. This codes for CAISASTGGSFEAFF.

This clone appeared a few times. This sequence joins TRBV7-8 and TRBJ1-5; D gene ambiguous. The CDR3 extends over 15 amino acids. CDR1 and CDR2 (germline): SGHVS, FQNEAQ. V gave up 7 bases and J gave up 0 bases, with 13 bases separating them. CDR3 sequence (DNA): TGTGCCAGCACCACGAACAGAGATAGCAATCAGCCCCAGCATTTT. Translation gives CASTTNRDSNQPQHF.

The rearrangement uses TRBV19 and TRBJ1-1; 7 bases line up with TRBD1. This CDR3 contains 14 residues. J was trimmed by 1 base and V by 6 bases; bases with no gene match: 5. CDR1 and CDR2 from the germline V gene are LNHDA and SQIVND (reference sequence). In nucleotides, the CDR3 is TGTGCCAGTAGCAACAGGGGTGGGAACACTGAAGCTTTCTTT. Amino acids: CASSNRGGNTEAFF.

This clone was found once. The chain couples TRBV2 to TRBJ1-1, with TRBD1 matching 7 bases. V shed 3 bases, J shed 0 bases, and the junction held 7 bases outside the gene matches. Germline values: CDR1 SNHLY, CDR2 FYNNEI. This CDR3 spans 16 amino acids. CDR3 coding DNA: TGTGCCAGCAGTGAGAGGGACAGCAGTATGAACACTGAAGCTTTCTTT. Translated, it gives CASSERDSSMNTEAFF.

This clone has a single count. The chain has TRBV7-2 and TRBJ1-6, with 7 bases aligning to TRBD1. The CDR3 is made up of 13 amino acids. Trimming took 4 bases from V and 8 from J; bases not matched to a gene: 2. Germline CDR1 reads SGHTA; CDR2 reads FQGNSA. The CDR3 nucleotides read TGTGCCAGCAGCTCCGACAGGGATTCACCCCTCCACTTT. Translation gives CASSSDRDSPLHF.

V gene TRBV3-1 (or the pseudogene TRBV3-2) combines with J gene TRBJ1-1; 7 bases match TRBD1. The germline CDR1 and CDR2 sequences are LGHDT and YNNKEL (reference sequence). The CDR3 loop spans 17 amino acids. Trimming at V came to 0 bases and at J to 4 bases, leaving 11 bases not matched to a gene. CDR3 residues: CASSQDLGDSGGTEAFF. CDR3 nucleotides: TGTGCCAGCAGCCAAGATCTGGGGGACTCAGGGGGCACTGAAGCTTTCTTT.

The rearrangement uses TRBV19 and TRBJ2-7; TRBD2 is a possible D gene (6 bases). V lost 6 bases and J 4 bases, leaving 16 bases between the germline ends. Germline assignment: CDR1 LNHDA and CDR2 SQIVND (reference sequence). This CDR3 spans 14 amino acids. CDR3 protein: CASSIKEGPYEQYF. For the CDR3, the DNA is TGTGCCAGTAGCATCAAGGAGGGGCCATACGAGCAGTACTTC. Complete variable domain (other parts from reference TRBV19 and TRBJ2-7): DGGITQSPKYLFRKEGQNVTLSCEQNLNHDAMYWYRQDPGQGLRLIYYSQIVNDFQKGDIAEGYSVSREKKESFPLTVTSAQKNPTAFYLCASSIKEGPYEQYFGPGTRLTVT.

The V and J genes are TRBV18 and TRBJ1-5, with D perhaps matching TRBD1 (6 bases). The V and J ends lost 2 bases and 3 bases respectively, with 14 bases between them. Germline-derived CDR1 and CDR2 are KGHSH and LQKENI. The CDR3 has 16 amino acids. The CDR3: CASSPGGRGTNQPQHF. DNA of the CDR3: TGTGCCAGCTCACCAGGTGGCAGGGGAACCAATCAGCCCCAGCATTTT. The complete variable domain, with remaining parts taken from reference TRBV18 and TRBJ1-5, reads NAGVMQNPRHLVRRRGQEARLRCSPMKGHSHVYWYRQLPEEGLKFMVYLQKENIIDESGMPKERFSAEFPKEGPSILRIQQVVRGDSAAYFCASSPGGRGTNQPQHFGDGTRLSIL.

The chain couples TRBV10-3 to TRBJ2-2; tentatively, D is TRBD2 (6 bases). The CDR3 is 14 residues long. V was pared by 9 bases and J by 0 bases, with 11 bases between. CDR1 and CDR2 (germline): ENHRY, SYGVKD. CDR3: CAIIAGPNTGELFF. The CDR3 DNA is TGTGCCATAATCGCGGGGCCGAACACCGGGGAGCTGTTTTTT.

The genes are TRBV5-1 and TRBJ1-4; 11 positions match TRBD1. CDR1 is SGHRS and CDR2 is YFSETQ in the germline V gene. CDR3 length equals 15 residues. V lost 4 bases, J lost 7 bases, and 6 bases stayed unmatched. CDR3 DNA sequence: TGCGCCAGCAGCCCCGGACAGGGGGCAGGTGAAAAACTGTTTTTT. Translated, it gives CASSPGQGAGEKLFF.

The chain carries TRBV19 and TRBJ2-3, with 9 nucleotides matching TRBD1. The CDR3 length is 16 residues. V dropped 4 bases and J dropped 6; count of bases not matched to a gene: 11. The germline gives CDR1 LNHDA, CDR2 SQIVND (reference sequence). The CDR3 protein is CASSTDWTGETDTQYF. CDR3 in DNA: TGTGCCAGTAGTACGGACTGGACAGGGGAAACCGATACGCAGTATTTT. Drawing the rest from reference TRBV19 and TRBJ2-3, the complete variable domain is DGGITQSPKYLFRKEGQNVTLSCEQNLNHDAMYWYRQDPGQGLRLIYYSQIVNDFQKGDIAEGYSVSREKKESFPLTVTSAQKNPTAFYLCASSTDWTGETDTQYFGPGTRLTVL.

The chain employs TRBV3-1 (or the pseudogene TRBV3-2) and TRBJ2-1; 10 positions match TRBD2. Per germline, CDR1 LGHDT and CDR2 YNNKEL (reference sequence). V dropped 1 base and J dropped 6; count of bases not matched to a gene: 3. This CDR3 has 15 residues. The CDR3 sequence is CASSQVPSGGNEQFF. The CDR3, as DNA: TGTGCCAGCAGCCAAGTGCCTAGCGGGGGCAATGAGCAGTTCTTC.

This clone was seen a handful of times. This chain uses TRBV7-2 with TRBJ1-1; D not certain. V gave up 6 bases and J gave up 6 bases, with 11 bases separating them. Germline V gene sequence: CDR1 SGHTA, CDR2 FQGNSA. There are 12 residues in the CDR3. CDR3 loop: CASSRRGSEAFF. The CDR3 DNA follows: TGTGCCAGCAGTCGCCGGGGTTCTGAAGCTTTCTTT.

This clone is a singleton in its sample. J is TRBJ1-1 and V is TRBV5-4; D gene ambiguous. V lost 5 bases to trimming and J lost 3 bases, with 14 bases between them. The CDR3 consists of 14 residues. CDR1 and CDR2 (germline): SGHNT, YYREEE (reference sequence). CDR3 sequence: CASSWSRSDTEAFF. The CDR3, as DNA: TGTGCCAGCAGTTGGTCGAGGTCTGACACTGAAGCTTTCTTT.

V is TRBV19 and J is TRBJ1-1, with D unclear. The germline CDR1 and CDR2 sequences are LNHDA and SQIVND (reference sequence). CDR3 size: 12 residues. The ends were cut back, 2 bases at V and 1 base at J, with 2 bases in the middle. The CDR3 loop reads CASSIQNTEAFF. Written as DNA, the CDR3 is TGTGCCAGTAGTATACAGAACACTGAAGCTTTCTTT. The complete variable domain, with remaining parts taken from reference TRBV19 and TRBJ1-1, reads DGGITQSPKYLFRKEGQNVTLSCEQNLNHDAMYWYRQDPGQGLRLIYYSQIVNDFQKGDIAEGYSVSREKKESFPLTVTSAQKNPTAFYLCASSIQNTEAFFGQGTRLTVV.

The CDR3 here is CASSPRVAGYEQFF. For the CDR3, the DNA is TGCGCCAGCAGCCCGCGGGTAGCGGGGTATGAGCAGTTCTTC. V and J are TRBV4-1 and TRBJ2-1, with 8 bases matching TRBD2. Trimming at V came to 4 bases and at J to 8 bases, leaving 7 bases not matched to a gene. Germline values: CDR1 MGHRA, CDR2 YSYEKL. CDR3 size: 14 residues.

The chain uses TRBV12-3 or TRBV12-4 and TRBJ1-2, with TRBD1 as a possible D gene (5 bases). Trimming removed 6 bases at V and 2 bases at J, with 7 bases between. This CDR3 spans 12 amino acids. CDR3 DNA: TGTGCCAGCAGCGACAGAAACTATGGCTACACCTTC. It yields the protein CASSDRNYGYTF.

The V gene is TRBV27, the J gene TRBJ1-6, with no clear D. The V end lost 5 bases, the J end lost 9 bases, and 14 bases lay between the germline ends. The CDR3 contains 14 residues. CDR1 and CDR2 from the germline V gene are MNHEY and SMNVEV (reference sequence). The CDR3 protein is CASSPSGIGSPLHF. CDR3 in DNA: TGTGCCAGCAGTCCTTCCGGGATCGGTTCACCCCTCCACTTT.

The J gene is TRBJ1-5, the V gene TRBV7-9; D uncertain. The CDR3 has 13 residues. V shed 1 base and J shed 3 bases, with 4 bases lying between them. Germline V CDR1 and CDR2: SEHNR, FQNEAQ (reference sequence). CDR3 amino acids: CASSLDYNQPQHF. CDR3 sequence (DNA): TGTGCCAGCAGCTTAGACTACAATCAGCCCCAGCATTTT.

The V call is TRBV29-1, the J call TRBJ2-5; tentatively, D is TRBD1 (5 bases). Germline CDR1 is SQVTM and CDR2 is ANQGSEA. V was pared by 6 bases and J by 5 bases, with 13 bases between. The CDR3 sequence is 12 residues long. The CDR3 nucleotides read TGCAGCGTCGTGGCAGGGTTGGAGACCCAGTACTTC. Amino acids: CSVVAGLETQYF.